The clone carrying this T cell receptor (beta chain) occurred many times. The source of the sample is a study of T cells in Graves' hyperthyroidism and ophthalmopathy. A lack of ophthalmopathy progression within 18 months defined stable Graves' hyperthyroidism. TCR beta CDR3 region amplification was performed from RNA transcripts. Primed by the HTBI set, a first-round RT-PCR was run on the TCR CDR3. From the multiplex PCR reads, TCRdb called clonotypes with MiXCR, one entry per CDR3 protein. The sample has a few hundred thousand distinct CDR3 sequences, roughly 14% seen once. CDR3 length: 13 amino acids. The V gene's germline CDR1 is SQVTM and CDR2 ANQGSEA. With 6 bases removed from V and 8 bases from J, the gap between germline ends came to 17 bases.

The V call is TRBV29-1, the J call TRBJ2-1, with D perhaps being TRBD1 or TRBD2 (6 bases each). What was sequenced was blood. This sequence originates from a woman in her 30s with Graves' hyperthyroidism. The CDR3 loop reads CSVGRGQVDEQFF. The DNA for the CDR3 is TGCAGCGTGGGACGGGGGCAGGTCGATGAGCAGTTCTTC.